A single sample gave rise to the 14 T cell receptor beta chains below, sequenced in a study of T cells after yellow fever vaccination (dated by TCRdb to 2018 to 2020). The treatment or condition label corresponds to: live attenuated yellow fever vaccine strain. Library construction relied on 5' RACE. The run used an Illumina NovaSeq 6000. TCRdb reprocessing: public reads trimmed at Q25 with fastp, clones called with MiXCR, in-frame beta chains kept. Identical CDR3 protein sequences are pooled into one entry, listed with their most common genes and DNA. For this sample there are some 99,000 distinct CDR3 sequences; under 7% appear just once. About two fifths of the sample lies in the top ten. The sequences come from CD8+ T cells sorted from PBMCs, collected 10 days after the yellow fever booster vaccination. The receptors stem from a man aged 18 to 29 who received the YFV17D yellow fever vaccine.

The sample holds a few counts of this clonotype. The CDR3 bases are TGTGCCAGCAGCCGGGGACAGTCTAACACTGAAGCTTTCTTT. Translated, it gives CASSRGQSNTEAFF. The chain employs TRBV5-5 and TRBJ1-1, with TRBD1 matching 7 bases. The CDR3 covers 14 residues. Trimming removed 4 bases from V and 2 bases from J; junction bases left unmatched: 5. The germline V gene encodes CDR1 SGHKS and CDR2 YYEKEE (reference sequence). Supplemented by reference TRBV5-5 and TRBJ1-1, the full variable domain reads DAGVTQSPTHLIKTRGQQVTLRCSPISGHKSVSWYQQVLGQGPQFIFQYYEKEERGRGNFPDRFSARQFPNYSSELNVNALLLGDSALYLCASSRGQSNTEAFFGQGTRLTVV.

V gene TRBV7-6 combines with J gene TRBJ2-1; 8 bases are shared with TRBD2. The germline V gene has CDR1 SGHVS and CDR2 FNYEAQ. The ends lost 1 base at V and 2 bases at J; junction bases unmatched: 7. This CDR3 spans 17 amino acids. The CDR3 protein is CASSLVTGGPPYNEQFF. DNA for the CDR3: TGTGCCAGCAGCTTAGTGACGGGGGGGCCCCCCTACAATGAGCAGTTCTTC.

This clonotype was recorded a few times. In DNA, the CDR3 is TGCGCCAGCAGCCAAGGGGGGAGGGAGCAAGAGACCCAGTACTTC. It is translated as CASSQGGREQETQYF. The genes are TRBV4-3 and TRBJ2-5; 7 bases are a match to TRBD2. Germline-derived CDR1 and CDR2 are LGHNA and YSLEER. Losses at the gene ends were 1 base for V and 2 bases for J; bases not matched to a gene: 4. This CDR3 spans 15 amino acids.

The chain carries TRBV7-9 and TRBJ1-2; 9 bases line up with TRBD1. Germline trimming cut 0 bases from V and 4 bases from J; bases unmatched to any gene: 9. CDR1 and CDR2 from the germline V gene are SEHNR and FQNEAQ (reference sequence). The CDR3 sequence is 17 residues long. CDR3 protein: CASSLADGTGILYGYTF. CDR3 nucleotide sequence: TGTGCCAGCAGCTTAGCCGATGGGACAGGGATACTCTATGGCTACACCTTC.

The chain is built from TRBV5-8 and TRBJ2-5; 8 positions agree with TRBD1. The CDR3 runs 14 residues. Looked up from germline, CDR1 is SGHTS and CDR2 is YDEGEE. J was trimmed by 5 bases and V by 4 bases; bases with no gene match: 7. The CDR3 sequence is CASSVLDRDETQYF. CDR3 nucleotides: TGTGCCAGCAGCGTATTGGACAGGGACGAGACCCAGTACTTC. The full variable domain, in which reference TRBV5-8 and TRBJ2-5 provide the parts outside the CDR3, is EAGVTQSPTHLIKTRGQQATLRCSPISGHTSVYWYQQALGLGLQFLLWYDEGEERNRGNFPPRFSGRQFPNYSSELNVNALELEDSALYLCASSVLDRDETQYFGPGTRLLVL.

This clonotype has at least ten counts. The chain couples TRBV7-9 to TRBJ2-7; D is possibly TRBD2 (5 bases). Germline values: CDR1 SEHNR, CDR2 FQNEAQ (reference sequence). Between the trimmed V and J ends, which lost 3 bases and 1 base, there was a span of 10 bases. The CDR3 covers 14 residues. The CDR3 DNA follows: TGTGCCAGCAGCTTGTCCCTAGCTTCCTACGAGCAGTACTTC. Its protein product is CASSLSLASYEQYF.

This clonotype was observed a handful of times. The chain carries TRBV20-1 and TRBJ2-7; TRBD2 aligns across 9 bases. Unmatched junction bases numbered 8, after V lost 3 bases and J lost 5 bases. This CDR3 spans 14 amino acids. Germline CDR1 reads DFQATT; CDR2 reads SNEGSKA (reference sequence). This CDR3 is CSARRLAGSHEQYV. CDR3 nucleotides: TGCAGTGCTAGGCGGCTAGCGGGGTCCCACGAGCAGTACGTC.

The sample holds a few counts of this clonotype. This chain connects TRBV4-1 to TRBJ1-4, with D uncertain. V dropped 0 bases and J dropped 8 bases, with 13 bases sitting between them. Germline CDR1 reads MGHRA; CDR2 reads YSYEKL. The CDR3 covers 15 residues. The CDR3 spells CASSQDPSGTEKLFF. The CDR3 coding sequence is TGCGCCAGCAGCCAAGATCCTTCGGGAACCGAAAAACTGTTTTTT.

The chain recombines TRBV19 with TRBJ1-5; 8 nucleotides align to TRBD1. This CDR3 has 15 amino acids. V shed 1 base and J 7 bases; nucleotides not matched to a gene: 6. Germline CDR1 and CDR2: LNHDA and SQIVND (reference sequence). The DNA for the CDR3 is TGTGCCAGTAGTATAGGGCCAGGGGGCGGCCAGCCCCAGCATTTT. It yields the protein CASSIGPGGGQPQHF.

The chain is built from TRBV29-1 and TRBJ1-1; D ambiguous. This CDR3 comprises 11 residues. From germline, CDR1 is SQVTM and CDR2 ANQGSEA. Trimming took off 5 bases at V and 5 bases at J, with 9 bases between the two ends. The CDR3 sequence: CSVLRVTEAFF. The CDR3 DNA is TGCAGCGTTCTAAGGGTGACTGAAGCTTTCTTT. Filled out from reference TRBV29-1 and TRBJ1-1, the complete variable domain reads SAVISQKPSRDICQRGTSLTIQCQVDSQVTMMFWYRQQPGQSLTLIATANQGSEATYESGFVIDKFPISRPNLTFSTLTVSNMSPEDSSIYLCSVLRVTEAFFGQGTRLTVV.

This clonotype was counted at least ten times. Here the CDR3 reads CSARDDREASPLHF. CDR3 sequence (DNA): TGCAGTGCTAGAGATGACAGGGAGGCTTCACCCCTCCACTTT. V and J are TRBV20-1 and TRBJ1-6; TRBD1 matches at 7 bases. The trim removed 0 bases at V and 9 bases at J, leaving 5 bases unmatched. The germline CDR1 and CDR2 sequences are DFQATT and SNEGSKA (reference sequence). CDR3 length: 14 amino acids.

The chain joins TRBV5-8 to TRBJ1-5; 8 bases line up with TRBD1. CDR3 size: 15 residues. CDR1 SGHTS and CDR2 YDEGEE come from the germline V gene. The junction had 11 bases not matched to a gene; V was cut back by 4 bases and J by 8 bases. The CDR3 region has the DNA TGTGCCAGCAGCCAGTACAGGGGGTTATGGGAGCCCCAGCATTTT. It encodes CASSQYRGLWEPQHF.

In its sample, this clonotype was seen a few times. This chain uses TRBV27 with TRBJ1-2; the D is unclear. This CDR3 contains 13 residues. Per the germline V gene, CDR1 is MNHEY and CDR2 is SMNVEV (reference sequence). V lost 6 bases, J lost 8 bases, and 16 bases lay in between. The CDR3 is CASSSAGISGYTF. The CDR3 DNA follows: TGTGCCAGCAGCTCCGCGGGGATCTCGGGCTACACCTTC.

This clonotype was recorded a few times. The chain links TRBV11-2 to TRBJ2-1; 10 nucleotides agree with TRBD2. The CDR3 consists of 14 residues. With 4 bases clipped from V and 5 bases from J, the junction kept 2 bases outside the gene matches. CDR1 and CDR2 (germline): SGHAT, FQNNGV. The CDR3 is CASSSSGGHNEQFF. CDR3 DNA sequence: TGTGCCAGCAGCTCTAGCGGGGGTCACAATGAGCAGTTCTTC. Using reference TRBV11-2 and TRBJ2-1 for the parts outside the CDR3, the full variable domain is EAGVAQSPRYKIIEKRQSVAFWCNPISGHATLYWYQQILGQGPKLLIQFQNNGVVDDSQLPKDRFSAERLKGVDSTLKIQPAKLEDSAVYLCASSSSGGHNEQFFGPGTRLTVL.